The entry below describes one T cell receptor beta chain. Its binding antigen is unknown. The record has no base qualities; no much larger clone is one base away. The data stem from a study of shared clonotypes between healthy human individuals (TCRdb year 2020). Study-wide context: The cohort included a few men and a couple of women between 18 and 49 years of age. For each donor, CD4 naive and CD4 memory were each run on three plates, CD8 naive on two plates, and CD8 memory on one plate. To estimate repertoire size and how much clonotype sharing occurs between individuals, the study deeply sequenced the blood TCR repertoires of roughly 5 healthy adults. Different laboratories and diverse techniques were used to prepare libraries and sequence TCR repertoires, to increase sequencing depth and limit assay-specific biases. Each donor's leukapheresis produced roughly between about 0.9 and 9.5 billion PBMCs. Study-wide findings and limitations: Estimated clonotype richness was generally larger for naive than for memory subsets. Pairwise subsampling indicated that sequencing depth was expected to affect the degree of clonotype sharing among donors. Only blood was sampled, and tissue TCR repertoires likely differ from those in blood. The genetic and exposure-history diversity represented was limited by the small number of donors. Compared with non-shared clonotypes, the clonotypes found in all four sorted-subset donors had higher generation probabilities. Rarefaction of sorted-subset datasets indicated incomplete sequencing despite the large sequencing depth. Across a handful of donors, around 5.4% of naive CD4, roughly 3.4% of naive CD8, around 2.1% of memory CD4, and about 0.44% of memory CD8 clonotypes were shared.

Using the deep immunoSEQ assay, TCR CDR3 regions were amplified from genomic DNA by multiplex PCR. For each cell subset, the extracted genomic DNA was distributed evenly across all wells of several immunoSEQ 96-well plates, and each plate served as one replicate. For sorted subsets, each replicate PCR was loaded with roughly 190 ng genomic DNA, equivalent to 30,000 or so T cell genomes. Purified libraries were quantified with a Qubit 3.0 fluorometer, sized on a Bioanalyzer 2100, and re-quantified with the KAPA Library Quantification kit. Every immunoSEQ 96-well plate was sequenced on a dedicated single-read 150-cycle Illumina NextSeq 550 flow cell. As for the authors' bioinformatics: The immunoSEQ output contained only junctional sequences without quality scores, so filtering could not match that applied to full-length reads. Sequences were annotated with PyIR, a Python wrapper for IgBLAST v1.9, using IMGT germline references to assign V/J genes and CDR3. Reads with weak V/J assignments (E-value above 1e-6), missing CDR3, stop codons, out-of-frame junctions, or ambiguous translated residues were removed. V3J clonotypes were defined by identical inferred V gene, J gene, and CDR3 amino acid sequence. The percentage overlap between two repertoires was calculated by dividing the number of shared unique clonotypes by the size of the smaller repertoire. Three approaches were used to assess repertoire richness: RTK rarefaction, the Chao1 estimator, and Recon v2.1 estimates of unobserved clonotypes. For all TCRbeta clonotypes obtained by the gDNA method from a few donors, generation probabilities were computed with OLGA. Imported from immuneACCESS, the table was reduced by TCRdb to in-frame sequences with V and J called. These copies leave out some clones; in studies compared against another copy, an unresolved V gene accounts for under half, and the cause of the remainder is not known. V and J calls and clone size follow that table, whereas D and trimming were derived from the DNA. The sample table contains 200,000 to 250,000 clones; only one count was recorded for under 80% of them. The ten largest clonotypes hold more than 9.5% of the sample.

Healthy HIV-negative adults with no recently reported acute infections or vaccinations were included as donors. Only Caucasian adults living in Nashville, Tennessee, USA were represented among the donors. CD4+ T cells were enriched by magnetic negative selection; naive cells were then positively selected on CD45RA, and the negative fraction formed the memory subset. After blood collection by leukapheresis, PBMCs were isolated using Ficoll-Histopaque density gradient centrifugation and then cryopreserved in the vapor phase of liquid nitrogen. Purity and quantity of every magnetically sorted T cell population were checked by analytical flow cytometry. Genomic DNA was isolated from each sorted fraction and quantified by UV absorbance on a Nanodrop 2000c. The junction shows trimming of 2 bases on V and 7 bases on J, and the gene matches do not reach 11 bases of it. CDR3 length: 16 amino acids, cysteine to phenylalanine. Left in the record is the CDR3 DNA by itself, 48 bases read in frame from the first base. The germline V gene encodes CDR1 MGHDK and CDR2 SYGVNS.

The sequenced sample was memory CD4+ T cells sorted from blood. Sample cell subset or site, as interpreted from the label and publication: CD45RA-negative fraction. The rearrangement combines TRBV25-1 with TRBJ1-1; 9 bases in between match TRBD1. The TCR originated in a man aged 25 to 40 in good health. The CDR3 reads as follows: CASSESRDREGLEAFF. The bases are TGTGCCAGCAGTGAAAGCCGGGACAGGGAAGGTCTTGAAGCTTTCTTT.